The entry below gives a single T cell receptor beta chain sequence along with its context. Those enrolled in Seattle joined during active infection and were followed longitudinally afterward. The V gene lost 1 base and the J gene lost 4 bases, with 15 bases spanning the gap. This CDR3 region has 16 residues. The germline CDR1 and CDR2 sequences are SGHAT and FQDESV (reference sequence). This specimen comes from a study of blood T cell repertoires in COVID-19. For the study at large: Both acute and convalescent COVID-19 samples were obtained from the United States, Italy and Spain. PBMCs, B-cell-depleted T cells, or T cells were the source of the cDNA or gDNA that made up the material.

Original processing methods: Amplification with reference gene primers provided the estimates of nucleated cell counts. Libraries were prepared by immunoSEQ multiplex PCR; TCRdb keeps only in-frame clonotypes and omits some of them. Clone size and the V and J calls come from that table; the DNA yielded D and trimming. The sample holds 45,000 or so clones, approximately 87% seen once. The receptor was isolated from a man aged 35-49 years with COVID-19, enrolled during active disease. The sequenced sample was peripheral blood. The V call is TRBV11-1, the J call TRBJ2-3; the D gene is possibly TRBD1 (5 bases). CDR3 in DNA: TGTGCCAGCAGCTTAGGAAACCCCCAGGGCGCAGATACGCAGTATTTT. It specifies CASSLGNPQGADTQYF. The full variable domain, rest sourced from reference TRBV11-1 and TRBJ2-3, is EAEVAQSPRYKITEKSQAVAFWCDPISGHATLYWYRQILGQGPELLVQFQDESVVDDSQLPKDRFSAERLKGVDSTLKIQPAELGDSAMYLCASSLGNPQGADTQYFGPGTRLTVL.